This T cell receptor (beta chain) came from a study of T cells in Graves' hyperthyroidism and ophthalmopathy. Study-wide results and caveats: By a 13 V-J model, ophthalmopathy was set apart from stable hyperthyroidism.

A remark on this clonotype: The antigen remains unidentified.

From RNA transcripts, TCR beta CDR3 regions were amplified. The study used the HTBI primer set for a first-round RT-PCR of the TCR CDR3. TCRdb re-called the multiplex PCR reads through MiXCR, storing one row per CDR3 protein. The table records 330,000 or so distinct CDR3 sequences, around 18% of them present only once. This CDR3 is 11 amino acids long. V was shortened by 0 bases and J by 4 bases, with 4 bases between the two germline ends. Germline V CDR1 and CDR2: GTSNPN, SVGIG (reference sequence). The clonotype originates from a woman aged 35 to 49 with Graves' ophthalmopathy. The sample taken for sequencing was blood. The V and J genes are TRBV30 and TRBJ2-7; no firm D call. The CDR3 is CAWSVMYEQYF. Here the CDR3 DNA reads TGTGCCTGGAGTGTAATGTACGAGCAGTACTTC.